These T cell receptor beta chains were read from a single sample in a study of T cell repertoires in cytomegalovirus infection. TCRdb called the reads again in MiXCR, with one record for every CDR3 protein. The sample consists of fewer than 550,000 distinct CDR3 sequences, roughly 29% of them appearing once. Input material: PBMCs. These receptors were obtained from a human donor in good health (CMV status not recorded). Some clones in this sample may be carry-over from other donors' samples. CDR3s include the opening cysteine and the closing phenylalanine or tryptophan. The D gene is left open where the match is weak. Rows may omit the clone size; those that give it use once, few, many or a size class.

d_call clone_size j_call v_call cdr3_aa cdr3_nt
TRBD1 - TRBJ1-2 TRBV28 CASSTTGGYRYGYTF TGTGCCAGCAGTACAACAGGGGGCTATCGGTATGGCTACACCTTC
- - TRBJ2-2 TRBV6-5 CASSYYRGQGELFF TGTGCCAGCAGTTACTACAGAGGCCAGGGGGAGCTGTTTTTT
- few TRBJ2-1 TRBV5-1 CASNGGTVKYNEQFF TGCGCCAGCAATGGGGGGACAGTAAAATACAATGAGCAGTTCTTC
- - TRBJ2-1 TRBV7-6 CASRSDHINEQFF TGTGCCAGCAGATCGGACCATATCAATGAGCAGTTCTTC
TRBD2 few TRBJ2-1 TRBV14 CASSPSFGAGPSSYNEQFF TGTGCCAGCAGCCCAAGTTTCGGAGCGGGACCGAGCTCCTACAATGAGCAGTTCTTC
- many TRBJ2-2 TRBV7-2 CASSYRLGGTNTGELFF TGTGCCAGCAGCTATAGGTTGGGCGGGACGAACACCGGGGAGCTGTTTTTT
- - TRBJ2-1 TRBV29-1 CSVDPGYNEQFF TGCAGCGTTGATCCAGGCTACAATGAGCAGTTCTTC
- many TRBJ2-5 TRBV7-9 CASSWFSRLGETQYF TGTGCCAGCAGCTGGTTTAGCCGACTGGGAGAGACCCAGTACTTC
TRBD1 - TRBJ2-3 TRBV30 CAWSVGDRSTDTQYF TGTGCCTGGAGTGTCGGGGACAGGTCCACAGATACGCAGTATTTT
TRBD2 once TRBJ2-1 TRBV20-1 CSAPLSGRPDNEQFF TGCAGTGCTCCCCTTAGCGGGAGGCCGGACAATGAGCAGTTCTTC
- few TRBJ2-2 TRBV7-8 CASSLAPDNTGELFF TGTGCCAGCAGCTTAGCGCCCGATAACACCGGGGAGCTGTTTTTT
- once TRBJ2-3 TRBV29-1 CSAGLLRDTQYF TGCAGCGCTGGACTACTTCGGGATACGCAGTATTTT
TRBD1 - TRBJ1-4 TRBV12-3/TRBV12-4 CASSPPGTGPTNEKLFF TGTGCCAGCAGTCCCCCCGGGACAGGGCCCACTAATGAAAAACTGTTTTTT
- many TRBJ2-2 TRBV7-3 CASSNGAPDTGELFF TGTGCCAGCAGCAACGGGGCGCCGGACACCGGGGAGCTGTTTTTT
TRBD2 - TRBJ2-7 TRBV27 CASSSRGLAGRVAEQYF TGTGCCAGCAGTTCCCGGGGACTAGCGGGAAGAGTAGCCGAGCAGTACTTC
- - TRBJ2-3 TRBV20-1 CSASEPNQGTQYF TGCAGTGCTAGCGAACCCAACCAGGGTACGCAGTATTTT
TRBD2 few TRBJ2-1 TRBV7-6 CASSPSRGSSYNEQFF TGTGCCAGCAGTCCCTCGCGCGGGAGCTCCTACAATGAGCAGTTCTTC
- - TRBJ1-1 TRBV6-6 CASIRGAENTEAFF TGTGCCAGCATTCGGGGGGCGGAGAACACTGAAGCTTTCTTT
- - TRBJ1-1 TRBV4-1 CASSQAPTGMMAKNTEAFF TGCGCCAGCAGCCAAGCCCCAACGGGGATGATGGCCAAGAACACTGAAGCTTTCTTT
- - TRBJ2-2 TRBV6-5 CASSNPRQAPNTGELFF TGTGCCAGCAGTAACCCCCGACAGGCCCCGAACACCGGGGAGCTGTTTTTT
- - TRBJ2-7 TRBV29-1 CSVEDGTSYEQYF TGCAGCGTTGAAGACGGAACCTCCTACGAGCAGTACTTC
- - TRBJ1-2 TRBV29-1 CSVLSAGYTF TGCAGCGTTCTTAGTGCTGGCTACACCTTC
TRBD2 few TRBJ2-3 TRBV6-2/TRBV6-3 CASSYRTRLAPTRGPDTQYF TGTGCCAGCAGTTACCGAACTCGACTAGCGCCCACCAGGGGACCAGATACGCAGTATTTT
- few TRBJ1-1 TRBV5-4 CASSLEKEAFF TGTGCCAGCAGCTTGGAGAAGGAAGCTTTCTTT
- - TRBJ2-2 TRBV7-9 CASSLTSTVGNTGELFF TGTGCCAGCAGCCTCACTAGCACGGTCGGAAACACCGGGGAGCTGTTTTTT
TRBD2 few TRBJ2-1 TRBV5-4 CASSFGLSGTYNEQFF TGTGCCAGCAGCTTCGGTCTTAGCGGGACCTACAATGAGCAGTTCTTC
- many TRBJ1-2 TRBV7-2 CASSRTRGGMNYGYTF TGTGCCAGCAGCCGAACCCGGGGGGGCATGAACTATGGCTACACCTTC
TRBD2 few TRBJ2-7 TRBV28 CASKMGGAYEQYF TGTGCCAGCAAAATGGGGGGGGCCTACGAGCAGTACTTC
TRBD2 - TRBJ2-1 TRBV27 CASTPGLAGGRPYNEQFF TGTGCCAGCACCCCGGGACTAGCGGGAGGTCGACCTTACAATGAGCAGTTCTTC
- - TRBJ2-3 TRBV20-1 CSATTEGNTQYF TGCAGTGCCACGACAGAGGGAAATACGCAGTATTTT
TRBD2 many TRBJ2-3 TRBV7-2 CASNSGRVDTQYF TGTGCCAGCAATAGCGGGAGGGTAGATACGCAGTATTTT
- once TRBJ1-2 TRBV28 CASSSGEGLAYGYTF TGTGCCAGCAGCTCCGGGGAGGGTTTAGCCTATGGCTACACCTTC
TRBD2 few TRBJ2-1 TRBV4-3 CASSQIPSGSVPEGDEQFF TGCGCCAGCAGCCAAATCCCTAGCGGGAGTGTACCGGAGGGCGATGAGCAGTTCTTC
- few TRBJ1-1 TRBV12-3/TRBV12-4 CASSSSQTGNTEAFF TGTGCCAGCAGTTCCTCCCAAACAGGGAACACTGAAGCTTTCTTT
- few TRBJ1-2 TRBV28 CASKEAGPLGYGYTF TGTGCCAGCAAGGAGGCGGGACCCCTTGGCTATGGCTACACCTTC
- many TRBJ2-7 TRBV7-8 CASSFELGRSYEQYF TGTGCCAGCAGCTTTGAGCTCGGGCGTAGCTACGAGCAGTACTTC
TRBD2 few TRBJ2-7 TRBV7-2 CASRAGAAYEQYF TGTGCCAGCAGGGCGGGAGCGGCCTACGAGCAGTACTTC
- - TRBJ2-7 TRBV20-1 CSARDRGRSPSYEQYF TGCAGTGCTAGAGATCGGGGCAGGTCGCCTTCGTACGAGCAGTACTTC
- - TRBJ1-6 TRBV5-6 CASSLGGWTPSNSPLHF TGTGCCAGCAGCCTGGGGGGTTGGACACCAAGTAATTCACCCCTCCACTTT
- - TRBJ2-6 TRBV30 CAWSGANVLTF TGTGCCTGGAGTGGGGCCAACGTCCTGACTTTC